Sequencing of this T cell receptor beta chain was carried out in a study of blood T cell repertoires in COVID-19. V shed 9 bases and J shed 3 bases, with 21 bases lying between them. Looked up from germline, CDR1 is LNHDA and CDR2 is SQIVND (reference sequence). The CDR3 sequence is 16 residues long. Per the authors' pipeline: Amplified reference gene primers provided the basis for estimating nucleated cell counts. Some clones are missing from TCRdb's copy, which holds only in-frame ones; the method was immunoSEQ multiplex PCR. V, J and clone size reflect that table, while D and trimming were determined from the DNA. Of a few hundred thousand clones detected, about 85% appear once; the ten largest clones hold under 8%.

Sequenced sample: PBMCs or T cells enriched from blood (not recorded which). This sequence was found in a woman in her 50s who had been exposed to COVID-19. The rearrangement uses TRBV19 and TRBJ1-5; a weak D match, TRBD1 (6 bases). CDR3 in DNA: TGTGCCAGCCGCCTGGGGGGGGCCCCTCCCAATCAGCCCCAGCATTTT. It specifies CASRLGGAPPNQPQHF.